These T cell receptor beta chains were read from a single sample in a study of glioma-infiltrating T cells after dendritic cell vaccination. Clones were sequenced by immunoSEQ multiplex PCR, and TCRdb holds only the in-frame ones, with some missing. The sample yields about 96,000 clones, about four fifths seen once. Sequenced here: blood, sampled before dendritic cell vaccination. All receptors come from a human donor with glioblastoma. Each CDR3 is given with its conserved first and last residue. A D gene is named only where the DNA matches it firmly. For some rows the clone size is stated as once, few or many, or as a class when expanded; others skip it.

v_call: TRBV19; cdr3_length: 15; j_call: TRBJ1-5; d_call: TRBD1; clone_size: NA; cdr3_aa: CASSTGQGGNQPQHF; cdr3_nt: TGTGCCAGTAGTACAGGACAGGGTGGCAATCAGCCCCAGCATTTT
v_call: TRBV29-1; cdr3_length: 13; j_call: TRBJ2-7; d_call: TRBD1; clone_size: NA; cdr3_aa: CSVAGGVSWEQYF; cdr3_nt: TGCAGCGTCGCAGGGGGCGTATCATGGGAGCAGTACTTC
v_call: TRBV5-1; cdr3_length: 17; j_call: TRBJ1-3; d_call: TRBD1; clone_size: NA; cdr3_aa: CASSLGQGYLTGNTIYF; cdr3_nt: TGCGCCAGCAGCTTGGGACAGGGGTATCTAACTGGAAACACCATATATTTT
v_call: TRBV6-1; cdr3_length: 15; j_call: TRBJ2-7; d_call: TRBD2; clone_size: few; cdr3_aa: CASSGGVAGYYEQYF; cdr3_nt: TGTGCCAGCAGCGGGGGGGTAGCGGGGTACTACGAGCAGTACTTC
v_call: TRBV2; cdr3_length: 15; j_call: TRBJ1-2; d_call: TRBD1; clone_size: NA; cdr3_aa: CASQDWDRGHYGYTF; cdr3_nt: TGTGCCAGTCAGGATTGGGACAGGGGTCACTATGGCTACACCTTC
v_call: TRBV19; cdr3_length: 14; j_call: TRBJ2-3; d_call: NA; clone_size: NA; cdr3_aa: CASSISGSTDTQYF; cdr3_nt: TGTGCCAGTAGTATTTCGGGTAGCACAGATACGCAGTATTTT
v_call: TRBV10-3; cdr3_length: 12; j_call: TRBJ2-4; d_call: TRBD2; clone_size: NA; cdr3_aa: CAAGLAENIQYF; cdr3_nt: TGTGCCGCAGGACTAGCGGAAAACATTCAGTACTTC
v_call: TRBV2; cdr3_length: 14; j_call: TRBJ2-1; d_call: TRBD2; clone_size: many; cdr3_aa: CASSRWTSYNEQFF; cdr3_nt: TGTGCCAGCAGTAGATGGACTAGCTACAATGAGCAGTTCTTC
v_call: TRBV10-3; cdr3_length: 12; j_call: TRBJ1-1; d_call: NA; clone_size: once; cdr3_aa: CAIRQGGWEAFF; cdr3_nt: TGTGCCATCAGACAGGGTGGGTGGGAAGCTTTCTTT
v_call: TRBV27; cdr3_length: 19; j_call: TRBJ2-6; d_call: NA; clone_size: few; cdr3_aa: CASSLYPIQGHSGANVLTF; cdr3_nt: TGTGCCAGCAGTTTATACCCGATACAGGGCCACTCTGGGGCCAACGTCCTGACTTTC
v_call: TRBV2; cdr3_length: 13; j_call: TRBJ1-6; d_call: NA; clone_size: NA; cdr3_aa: CASRRTANSPLHF; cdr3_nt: TGTGCCAGCAGGCGGACAGCAAATTCACCCCTCCACTTT
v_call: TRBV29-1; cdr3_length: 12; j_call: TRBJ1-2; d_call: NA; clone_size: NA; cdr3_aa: CSVERGGGGYTF; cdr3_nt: TGCAGCGTTGAGCGCGGTGGCGGAGGCTACACCTTC
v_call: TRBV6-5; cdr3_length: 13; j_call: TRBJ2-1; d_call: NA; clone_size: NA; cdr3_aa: CASSYSRGGEQFF; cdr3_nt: TGTGCCAGCAGTTACTCGCGGGGAGGTGAGCAGTTCTTC
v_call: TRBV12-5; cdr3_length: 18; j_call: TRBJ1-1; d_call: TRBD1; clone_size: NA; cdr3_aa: CASQALSGTGVMNTEAFF; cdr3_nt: TGTGCTAGTCAGGCCTTGAGTGGGACAGGGGTTATGAACACTGAAGCTTTCTTT
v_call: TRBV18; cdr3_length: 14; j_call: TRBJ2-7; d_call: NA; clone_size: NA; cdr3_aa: CASSPIPGVNEQYF; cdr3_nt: TGTGCCAGCTCACCAATCCCGGGGGTCAACGAGCAGTACTTC
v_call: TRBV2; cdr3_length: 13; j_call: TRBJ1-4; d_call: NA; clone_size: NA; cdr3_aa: CASDIELGEKLFF; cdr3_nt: TGTGCCAGCGATATAGAGCTTGGTGAAAAACTGTTTTTT
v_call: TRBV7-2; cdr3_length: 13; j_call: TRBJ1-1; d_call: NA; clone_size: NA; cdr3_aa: CASHVPGITEAFF; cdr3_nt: TGTGCCAGCCACGTCCCGGGGATCACTGAAGCTTTCTTT
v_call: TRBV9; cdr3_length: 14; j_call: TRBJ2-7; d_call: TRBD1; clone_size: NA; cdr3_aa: CASSRQGDSYEQYF; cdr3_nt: TGTGCCTCCTCCAGACAGGGAGATTCCTACGAGCAGTACTTC
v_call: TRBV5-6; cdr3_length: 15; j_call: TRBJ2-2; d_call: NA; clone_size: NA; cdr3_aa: CASSFGRGATGELFF; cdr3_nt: TGTGCCAGCAGCTTTGGTCGGGGAGCCACCGGGGAGCTGTTTTTT
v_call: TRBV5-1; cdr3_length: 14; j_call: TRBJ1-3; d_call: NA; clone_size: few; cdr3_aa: CASSFEAAGNTIYF; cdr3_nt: TGCGCCAGCAGCTTTGAGGCGGCTGGAAACACCATATATTTT
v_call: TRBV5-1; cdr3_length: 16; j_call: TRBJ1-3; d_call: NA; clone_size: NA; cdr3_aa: CASSLSEGRMLNTIYF; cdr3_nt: TGCGCCAGCAGCTTGAGTGAGGGGAGGATGTTGAACACCATATATTTT
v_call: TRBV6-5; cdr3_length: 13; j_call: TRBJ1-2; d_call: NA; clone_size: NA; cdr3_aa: CASSYLGGGGYTF; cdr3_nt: TGTGCCAGCAGTTACCTGGGGGGAGGTGGCTACACCTTC
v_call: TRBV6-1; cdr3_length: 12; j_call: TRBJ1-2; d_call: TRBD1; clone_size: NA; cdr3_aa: CASGDRDYGYTF; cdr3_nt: TGTGCCAGCGGTGACAGGGACTATGGCTACACCTTC
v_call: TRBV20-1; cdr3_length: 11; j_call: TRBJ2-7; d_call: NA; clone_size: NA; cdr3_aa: CSANRGGEQYF; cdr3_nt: TGCAGTGCTAACAGGGGAGGCGAGCAGTACTTC
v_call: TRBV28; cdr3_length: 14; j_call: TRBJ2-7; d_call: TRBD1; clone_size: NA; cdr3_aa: CASLQGQGLSEQYF; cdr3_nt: TGTGCCAGCCTTCAGGGACAGGGGTTGAGCGAGCAGTACTTC
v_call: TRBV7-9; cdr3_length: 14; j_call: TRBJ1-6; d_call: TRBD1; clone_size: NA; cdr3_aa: CASSRGQGLSPLHF; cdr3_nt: TGTGCCAGCAGTCGGGGACAGGGCTTGTCACCCCTCCACTTT
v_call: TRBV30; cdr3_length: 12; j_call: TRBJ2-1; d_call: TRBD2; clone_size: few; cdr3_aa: CAWTSGGSEQFF; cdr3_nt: TGTGCCTGGACAAGCGGGGGGTCCGAGCAGTTCTTC
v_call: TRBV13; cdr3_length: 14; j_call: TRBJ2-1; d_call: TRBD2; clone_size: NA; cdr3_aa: CASSPGLAVNEQFF; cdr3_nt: TGTGCCAGCAGCCCAGGACTAGCCGTCAATGAGCAGTTCTTC
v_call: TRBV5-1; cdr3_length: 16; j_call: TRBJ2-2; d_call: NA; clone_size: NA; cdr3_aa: CASSVGLGLVTGELFF; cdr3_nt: TGCGCCAGCAGCGTAGGACTGGGGTTGGTCACCGGGGAGCTGTTTTTT
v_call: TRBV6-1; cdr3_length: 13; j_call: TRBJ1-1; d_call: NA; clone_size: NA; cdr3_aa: CASSTGMDTEAFF; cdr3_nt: TGTGCCAGCAGTACAGGGATGGACACTGAAGCTTTCTTT
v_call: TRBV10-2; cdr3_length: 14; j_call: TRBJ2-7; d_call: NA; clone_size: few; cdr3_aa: CASTQPGTQYEQYF; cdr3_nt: TGCGCCAGCACTCAGCCCGGGACACAATACGAGCAGTACTTC
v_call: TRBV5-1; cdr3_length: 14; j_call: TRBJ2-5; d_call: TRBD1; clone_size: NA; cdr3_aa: CASSLGQGEETQYF; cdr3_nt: TGCGCCAGCAGCTTGGGCCAGGGGGAAGAGACCCAGTACTTC
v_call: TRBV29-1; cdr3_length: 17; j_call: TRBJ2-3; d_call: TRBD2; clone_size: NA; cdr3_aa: CSVERLAGGFYTDTQYF; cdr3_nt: TGCAGCGTTGAACGGCTAGCGGGGGGCTTCTACACAGATACGCAGTATTTT
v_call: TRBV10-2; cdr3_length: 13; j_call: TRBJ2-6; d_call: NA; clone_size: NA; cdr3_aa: CASTGTGANVLTF; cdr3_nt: TGCGCCAGCACAGGGACTGGGGCCAACGTCCTGACTTTC
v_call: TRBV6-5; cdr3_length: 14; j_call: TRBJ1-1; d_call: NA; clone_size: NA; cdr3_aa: CASSRTYRNTEAFF; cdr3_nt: TGTGCCAGCAGCCGGACATATAGGAACACTGAAGCTTTCTTT
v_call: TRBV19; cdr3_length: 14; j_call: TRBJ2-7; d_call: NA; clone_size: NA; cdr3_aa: CASAPAGLVYEQYF; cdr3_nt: TGTGCCAGTGCCCCGGCGGGGCTTGTGTACGAGCAGTACTTC
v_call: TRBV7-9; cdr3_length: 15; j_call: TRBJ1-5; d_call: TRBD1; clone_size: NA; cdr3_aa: CASSSGTGTPQPQHF; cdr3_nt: TGTGCCAGCAGCTCCGGGACAGGGACTCCTCAGCCCCAGCATTTT
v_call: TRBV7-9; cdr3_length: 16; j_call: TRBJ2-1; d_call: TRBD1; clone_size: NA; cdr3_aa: CASSLNQGQYYNEQFF; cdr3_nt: TGTGCCAGCAGCTTAAACCAGGGACAGTACTACAATGAGCAGTTCTTC
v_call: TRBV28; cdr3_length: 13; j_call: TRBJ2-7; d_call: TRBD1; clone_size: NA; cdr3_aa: CAIEQGAGYEQYF; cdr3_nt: TGTGCCATTGAACAGGGGGCTGGCTACGAGCAGTACTTC
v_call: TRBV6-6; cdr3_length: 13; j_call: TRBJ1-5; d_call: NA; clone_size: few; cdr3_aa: CASSGQDFQPQHF; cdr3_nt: TGTGCCAGCAGTGGGCAGGACTTTCAGCCCCAGCATTTT
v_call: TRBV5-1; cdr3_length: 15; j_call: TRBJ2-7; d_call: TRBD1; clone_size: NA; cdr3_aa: CASSLRDRESYEQYF; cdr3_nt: TGCGCCAGCAGCCTGAGGGACAGGGAGAGCTACGAGCAGTACTTC
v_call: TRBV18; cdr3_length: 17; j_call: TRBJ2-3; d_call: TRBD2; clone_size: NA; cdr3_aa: CASSPKQAGAVTDTQYF; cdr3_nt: TGTGCCAGCTCACCAAAGCAGGCGGGAGCTGTCACAGATACGCAGTATTTT
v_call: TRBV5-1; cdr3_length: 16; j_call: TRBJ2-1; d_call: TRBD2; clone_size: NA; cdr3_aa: CASSPGLAGGPNEQFF; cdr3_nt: TGCGCCAGCAGCCCGGGACTAGCGGGAGGGCCAAATGAGCAGTTCTTC
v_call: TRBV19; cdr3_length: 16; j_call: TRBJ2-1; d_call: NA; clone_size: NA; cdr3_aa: CASSPTGHPYYNEQFF; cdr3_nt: TGTGCCAGTAGCCCGACAGGACACCCCTACTACAATGAGCAGTTCTTC
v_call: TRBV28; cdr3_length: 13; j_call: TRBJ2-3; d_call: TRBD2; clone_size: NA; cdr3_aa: CASGAGVTDTQYF; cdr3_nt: TGTGCCTCCGGAGCGGGAGTAACTGATACGCAGTATTTT
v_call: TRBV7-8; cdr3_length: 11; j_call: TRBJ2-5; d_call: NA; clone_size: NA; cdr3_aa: CASSFLETQYF; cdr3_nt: TGTGCCAGCAGCTTCCTGGAGACCCAGTACTTC
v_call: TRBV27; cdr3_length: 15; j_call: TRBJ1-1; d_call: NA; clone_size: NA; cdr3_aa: CASSLSGGMNTEAFF; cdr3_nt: TGTGCCAGCAGTTTATCCGGGGGAATGAACACTGAAGCTTTCTTT
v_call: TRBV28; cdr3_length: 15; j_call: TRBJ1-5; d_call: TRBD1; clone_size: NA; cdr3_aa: CASLTGAAGNQPQHF; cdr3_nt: TGTGCCAGCCTGACAGGGGCCGCGGGCAATCAGCCCCAGCATTTT
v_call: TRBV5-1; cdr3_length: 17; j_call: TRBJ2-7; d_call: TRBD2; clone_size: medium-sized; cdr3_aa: CASSLGLAGGSSYEQYF; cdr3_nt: TGCGCCAGCAGCTTGGGACTAGCGGGGGGGAGCTCCTACGAGCAGTACTTC
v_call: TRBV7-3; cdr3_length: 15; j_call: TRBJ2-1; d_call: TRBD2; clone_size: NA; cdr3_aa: CASSFLAGVGNEQFF; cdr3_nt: TGTGCCAGCAGCTTCCTAGCGGGAGTGGGTAATGAGCAGTTCTTC
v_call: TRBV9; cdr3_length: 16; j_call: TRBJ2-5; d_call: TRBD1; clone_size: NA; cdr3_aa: CASSVRDRGIQETQYF; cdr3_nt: TGTGCCAGCAGCGTCCGGGACAGGGGGATCCAAGAGACCCAGTACTTC
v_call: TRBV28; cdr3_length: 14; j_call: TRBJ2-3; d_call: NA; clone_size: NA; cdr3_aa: CASSFSGSTDTQYF; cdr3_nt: TGTGCCAGCAGCTTCTCCGGGAGCACAGATACGCAGTATTTT
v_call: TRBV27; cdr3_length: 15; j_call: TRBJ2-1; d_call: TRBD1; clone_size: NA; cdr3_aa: CASSLQTGSPNEQFF; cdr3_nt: TGTGCCAGCAGCCTTCAGACAGGGTCTCCTAATGAGCAGTTCTTC
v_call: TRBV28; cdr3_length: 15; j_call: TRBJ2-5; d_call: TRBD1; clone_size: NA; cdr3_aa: CASSVSTGGRETQYF; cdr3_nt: TGTGCCAGCAGTGTGTCGACAGGGGGCCGAGAGACCCAGTACTTC
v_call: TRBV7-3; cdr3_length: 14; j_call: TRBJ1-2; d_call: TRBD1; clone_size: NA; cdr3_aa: CASSPTGGGYGYTF; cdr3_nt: TGTGCCAGCAGCCCTACAGGGGGCGGGTATGGCTACACCTTC
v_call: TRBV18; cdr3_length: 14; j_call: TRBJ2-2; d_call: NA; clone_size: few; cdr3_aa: CASSPYRQGGELFF; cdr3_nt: TGTGCCAGCTCACCGTACAGGCAGGGCGGGGAGCTGTTTTTT
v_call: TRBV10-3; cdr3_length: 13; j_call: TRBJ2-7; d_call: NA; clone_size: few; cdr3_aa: CATQLLPGYEQYF; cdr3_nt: TGTGCCACCCAACTACTCCCCGGCTACGAGCAGTACTTC
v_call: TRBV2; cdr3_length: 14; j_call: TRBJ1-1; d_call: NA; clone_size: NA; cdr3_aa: CASSEASYTSEAFF; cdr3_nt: TGTGCCAGCAGTGAAGCGTCATACACCAGTGAAGCTTTCTTT
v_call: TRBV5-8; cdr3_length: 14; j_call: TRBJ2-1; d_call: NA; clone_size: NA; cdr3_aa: CASSLVTAYNEQFF; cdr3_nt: TGTGCCAGCAGCTTGGTAACAGCTTACAATGAGCAGTTCTTC
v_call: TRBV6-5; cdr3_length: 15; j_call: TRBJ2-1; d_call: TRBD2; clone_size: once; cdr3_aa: CASSPLAGGWNEQFF; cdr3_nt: TGTGCCAGCAGTCCCCTCGCGGGGGGTTGGAATGAGCAGTTCTTC